A single sample gave rise to the 8 T cell receptor beta chains below, sequenced in a study of cytomegalovirus exposure and HLA in healthy donors. The PCR made use of 60 Vbeta and 13 Jbeta primers. Here immunoSEQ multiplex PCR was the method, and the copy in TCRdb shows in-frame clones only, minus some. The repertoire holds roughly 150,000 clones, roughly 82% seen once, with around 7% in the top ten. The sequenced sample was PBMCs. The receptors were sampled from a woman between 50 and 59 years old in good health and CMV-seropositive.

V and J are TRBV28 and TRBJ1-1, with D perhaps TRBD1 (6 bases). The CDR3 covers 14 residues. V dropped 2 bases and J dropped 5 bases, with 12 bases sitting between them. Per the germline V gene, CDR1 is MDHEN and CDR2 is SYDVKM. The CDR3 DNA is TGTGCCAGCAGTTTACCGGCCAGGGGAACTGAAGCTTTCTTT. Its translation is CASSLPARGTEAFF.

The CDR3 DNA follows: TGTGCCAGCAGCTTAGGCACAAGCGGGGGTCCCAAAAACATTCAGTACTTC. Translated: CASSLGTSGGPKNIQYF. This chain connects TRBV13 to TRBJ2-4; 8 nucleotides line up with TRBD2. The ends lost 0 bases at V and 2 bases at J; junction bases unmatched: 6. Per the germline V gene, CDR1 is PRHDT and CDR2 is FYEKMQ (reference sequence). This CDR3 comprises 17 residues.

The chain joins TRBV6-1 to TRBJ2-1, with 10 positions matching TRBD1. V dropped 4 bases and J dropped 11; count of bases not matched to a gene: 8. This CDR3 has 14 residues. The germline V gene has CDR1 MNHNS and CDR2 SASEGT. The CDR3 DNA reads TGTGCCAGCAGTGTGGTGACAGGGGGCCGAAAGCAGTTCTTC. Its translation: CASSVVTGGRKQFF.

As for this clone: Other DNA sequences of this sample code for an identical CDR3. The gene calls are TRBV5-4 and TRBJ2-7; D is unclear. Germline CDR1 is SGHNT and CDR2 is YYREEE (reference sequence). CDR3 size: 13 residues. V lost 0 bases and J lost 3, with 7 bases in between. CDR3 protein: CASSLGRNYEQYF. DNA for the CDR3: TGTGCCAGCAGCTTGGGCAGAAACTACGAGCAGTACTTC.

The genes are TRBV4-1 and TRBJ2-7, with D possibly matching TRBD1 (6 bases). The CDR3 sequence is 14 residues long. In germline, CDR1 is MGHRA, CDR2 YSYEKL. Trimming took 3 bases from V and 3 from J, leaving 12 bases between them. CDR3 sequence: CASSQPGAIYEQYF. The CDR3 DNA sequence: TGCGCCAGCAGCCAGCCAGGGGCGATCTACGAGCAGTACTTC.

The chain carries TRBV7-9 and TRBJ2-2; D may be TRBD2 (5 bases). The V end was cut by 5 bases, the J end by 0 bases, with 10 bases between. This CDR3 is 15 amino acids long. Germline values: CDR1 SEHNR, CDR2 FQNEAQ (reference sequence). The CDR3 sequence is CASSLGLTNTGELFF. The CDR3 DNA is TGTGCCAGCAGCCTCGGACTTACGAACACCGGGGAGCTGTTTTTT.

The V and J genes are TRBV14 and TRBJ1-3, with D uncertain. Per the germline V gene, CDR1 is SGHDN and CDR2 is FVKESK. The V gene lost 7 bases and the J gene lost 0 bases, with 16 bases spanning the gap. There are 16 residues in the CDR3. The CDR3 coding sequence is TGTGCCAGCAATTCCGGGTCACGTTTCTCTGGAAACACCATATATTTT. It yields the protein CASNSGSRFSGNTIYF.

The V call is TRBV12-5, the J call TRBJ2-2; no firm D call. Germline CDR1 reads LGHNT; CDR2 reads FRNRAP. Between the trimmed V and J ends, which lost 6 bases and 6 bases, there was a span of 5 bases. The CDR3 loop spans 11 amino acids. The CDR3 sequence is CASGESGELFF. DNA for the CDR3: TGTGCTAGTGGAGAGTCCGGGGAGCTGTTTTTT. The whole variable domain, remainder taken from reference TRBV12-5 and TRBJ2-2, is DARVTQTPRHKVTEMGQEVTMRCQPILGHNTVFWYRQTMMQGLELLAYFRNRAPLDDSGMPKDRFSAEMPDATLATLKIQPSEPRDSAVYFCASGESGELFFGEGSRLTVL.